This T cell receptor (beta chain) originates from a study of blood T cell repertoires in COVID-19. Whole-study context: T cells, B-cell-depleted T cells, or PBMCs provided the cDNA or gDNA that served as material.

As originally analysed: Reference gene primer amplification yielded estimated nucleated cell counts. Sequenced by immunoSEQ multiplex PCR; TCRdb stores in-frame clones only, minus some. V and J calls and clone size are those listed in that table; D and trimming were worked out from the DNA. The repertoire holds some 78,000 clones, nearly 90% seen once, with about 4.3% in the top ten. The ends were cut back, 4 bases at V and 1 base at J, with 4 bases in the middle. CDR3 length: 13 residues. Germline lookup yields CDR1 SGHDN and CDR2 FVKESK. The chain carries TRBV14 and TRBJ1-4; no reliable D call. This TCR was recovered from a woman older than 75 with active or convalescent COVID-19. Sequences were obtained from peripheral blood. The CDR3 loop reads CASSRGTNEKLFF. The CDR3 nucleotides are TGTGCCAGCAGCCGAGGAACTAATGAAAAACTGTTTTTT.